This is a list of T cell receptor beta chains from one sample in a study of CD4+ T cells in melanoma. Here immunoSEQ multiplex PCR was the method, and the copy in TCRdb shows in-frame clones only, minus some. Here the sample spans roughly 110,000 clones, roughly 90% being singletons. The sequencing sample was made of peripheral blood. Every receptor here comes from a human donor with melanoma. CDR3s include the opening cysteine and the closing phenylalanine or tryptophan. D genes are given only for firm matches. Size is stated for part of the rows, as once, few or many counts, or as a class when the clone is expanded.

clone_size	d_call	v_call	j_call	cdr3_aa	cdr3_nt
.	TRBD1	TRBV5-5	TRBJ1-2	CASSAGTANYGYTF	TGTGCCAGCAGCGCTGGGACAGCTAACTATGGCTACACCTTC
.	.	TRBV4-2	TRBJ2-7	CASSPGQGRSYEQYF	TGTGCCAGCAGCCCCGGACAAGGACGTTCCTACGAGCAGTACTTC
.	.	TRBV9	TRBJ1-2	CASSTRTGGNYGYTF	TGTGCCAGCAGCACCCGAACAGGAGGTAACTATGGCTACACCTTC
.	.	TRBV2	TRBJ2-7	CASMGLWGKAYEQYF	TGTGCCAGCATGGGTTTATGGGGTAAAGCCTACGAGCAGTACTTC
once	TRBD2	TRBV9	TRBJ2-3	CASSAFSGGASDTQYF	TGTGCCAGCAGCGCCTTTTCGGGGGGGGCCTCAGATACGCAGTATTTT
once	TRBD1	TRBV7-2	TRBJ2-5	CASSLVAHGAGGETQYF	TGTGCCAGCAGCTTAGTTGCTCATGGGGCAGGGGGAGAGACCCAGTACTTC
.	TRBD1	TRBV5-4	TRBJ2-1	CASSPLQGASYNEQFF	TGTGCCAGCAGCCCTTTACAGGGGGCCTCCTACAATGAGCAGTTCTTC
.	.	TRBV5-1	TRBJ1-5	CASSPGGWNQPQHF	TGCGCCAGCAGCCCGGGAGGGTGGAATCAGCCCCAGCATTTT
.	TRBD2	TRBV5-1	TRBJ2-5	CASSLTSGKETQYF	TGCGCCAGCAGCTTGACTAGCGGAAAAGAGACCCAGTACTTC
.	.	TRBV10-3	TRBJ1-2	CAISEQANYGYTF	TGTGCCATCAGTGAACAGGCGAACTATGGCTACACCTTC
once	.	TRBV7-9	TRBJ1-1	CAVRSGTLGGNTEAFF	TGTGCTGTCCGTTCCGGGACACTCGGGGGGAACACTGAAGCTTTCTTT
.	.	TRBV7-9	TRBJ2-7	CASSFSADTAYEQYF	TGTGCCAGCAGCTTTAGTGCCGACACAGCCTACGAGCAGTACTTC
.	.	TRBV19	TRBJ2-1	CASSIQLDNEQFF	TGTGCCAGTAGTATCCAACTAGACAATGAGCAGTTCTTC
.	.	TRBV19	TRBJ1-1	CASSTLRTEAFF	TGTGCCAGTAGTACCTTGCGGACTGAAGCTTTCTTT
.	TRBD2	TRBV4-1	TRBJ2-3	CASSRAGLALADTQYF	TGCGCCAGCAGCCGAGCGGGACTAGCCCTGGCAGATACGCAGTATTTT
.	.	TRBV10-3	TRBJ2-2	CAISVGTGELFF	TGTGCCATCAGTGTCGGAACCGGGGAGCTGTTTTTT
.	TRBD2	TRBV10-1	TRBJ2-3	CASSEKCRGVCTDTQYF	TGCGCCAGCAGTGAGAAGTGTCGGGGGGTTTGCACAGATACGCAGTATTTT
.	TRBD1	TRBV28	TRBJ1-6	CASSRQRDSYNSPLHF	TGTGCCAGCAGTCGCCAACGGGACAGCTATAATTCACCCCTCCACTTT
.	.	TRBV6-1	TRBJ1-1	CASTGENTEAFF	TGTGCCAGCACCGGGGAAAACACTGAAGCTTTCTTT
.	.	TRBV4-1	TRBJ2-3	CASSQVRDTQYF	TGCGCCAGCAGCCAAGTGAGGGATACGCAGTATTTT
.	.	TRBV6-4	TRBJ2-2	CASRALGGPGTGELFF	TGTGCCAGCAGAGCGCTCGGGGGGCCGGGCACCGGGGAGCTGTTTTTT
.	.	TRBV7-8	TRBJ2-3	CASRGHSTDTQYF	TGTGCCAGCAGGGGTCACAGCACAGATACGCAGTATTTT
once	.	TRBV5-1	TRBJ2-7	CASSSSGDYEQYF	TGCGCCAGCAGCTCGTCAGGGGACTACGAGCAGTACTTC
.	TRBD2	TRBV5-4	TRBJ2-1	CASSPPRLAGGVYNEQFF	TGTGCCAGCAGCCCTCCCCGACTAGCGGGAGGGGTATACAATGAGCAGTTCTTC
.	TRBD1	TRBV2	TRBJ1-2	CASSEAGTGILGSYGYTF	TGTGCCAGCAGTGAAGCAGGGACAGGAATCCTCGGGTCCTATGGCTACACCTTC
.	TRBD1	TRBV20-1	TRBJ1-1	CSANRGTEAFF	TGCAGTGCTAACAGGGGCACTGAAGCTTTCTTT
.	.	TRBV6-4	TRBJ2-6	CASSDQGGANVLTF	TGTGCCAGCAGTGACCAGGGTGGGGCCAACGTCCTGACTTTC
.	.	TRBV4-1	TRBJ2-7	CASSRPPYRDPYEQYF	TGCGCCAGCAGCCGACCCCCTTATCGGGACCCCTACGAGCAGTACTTC